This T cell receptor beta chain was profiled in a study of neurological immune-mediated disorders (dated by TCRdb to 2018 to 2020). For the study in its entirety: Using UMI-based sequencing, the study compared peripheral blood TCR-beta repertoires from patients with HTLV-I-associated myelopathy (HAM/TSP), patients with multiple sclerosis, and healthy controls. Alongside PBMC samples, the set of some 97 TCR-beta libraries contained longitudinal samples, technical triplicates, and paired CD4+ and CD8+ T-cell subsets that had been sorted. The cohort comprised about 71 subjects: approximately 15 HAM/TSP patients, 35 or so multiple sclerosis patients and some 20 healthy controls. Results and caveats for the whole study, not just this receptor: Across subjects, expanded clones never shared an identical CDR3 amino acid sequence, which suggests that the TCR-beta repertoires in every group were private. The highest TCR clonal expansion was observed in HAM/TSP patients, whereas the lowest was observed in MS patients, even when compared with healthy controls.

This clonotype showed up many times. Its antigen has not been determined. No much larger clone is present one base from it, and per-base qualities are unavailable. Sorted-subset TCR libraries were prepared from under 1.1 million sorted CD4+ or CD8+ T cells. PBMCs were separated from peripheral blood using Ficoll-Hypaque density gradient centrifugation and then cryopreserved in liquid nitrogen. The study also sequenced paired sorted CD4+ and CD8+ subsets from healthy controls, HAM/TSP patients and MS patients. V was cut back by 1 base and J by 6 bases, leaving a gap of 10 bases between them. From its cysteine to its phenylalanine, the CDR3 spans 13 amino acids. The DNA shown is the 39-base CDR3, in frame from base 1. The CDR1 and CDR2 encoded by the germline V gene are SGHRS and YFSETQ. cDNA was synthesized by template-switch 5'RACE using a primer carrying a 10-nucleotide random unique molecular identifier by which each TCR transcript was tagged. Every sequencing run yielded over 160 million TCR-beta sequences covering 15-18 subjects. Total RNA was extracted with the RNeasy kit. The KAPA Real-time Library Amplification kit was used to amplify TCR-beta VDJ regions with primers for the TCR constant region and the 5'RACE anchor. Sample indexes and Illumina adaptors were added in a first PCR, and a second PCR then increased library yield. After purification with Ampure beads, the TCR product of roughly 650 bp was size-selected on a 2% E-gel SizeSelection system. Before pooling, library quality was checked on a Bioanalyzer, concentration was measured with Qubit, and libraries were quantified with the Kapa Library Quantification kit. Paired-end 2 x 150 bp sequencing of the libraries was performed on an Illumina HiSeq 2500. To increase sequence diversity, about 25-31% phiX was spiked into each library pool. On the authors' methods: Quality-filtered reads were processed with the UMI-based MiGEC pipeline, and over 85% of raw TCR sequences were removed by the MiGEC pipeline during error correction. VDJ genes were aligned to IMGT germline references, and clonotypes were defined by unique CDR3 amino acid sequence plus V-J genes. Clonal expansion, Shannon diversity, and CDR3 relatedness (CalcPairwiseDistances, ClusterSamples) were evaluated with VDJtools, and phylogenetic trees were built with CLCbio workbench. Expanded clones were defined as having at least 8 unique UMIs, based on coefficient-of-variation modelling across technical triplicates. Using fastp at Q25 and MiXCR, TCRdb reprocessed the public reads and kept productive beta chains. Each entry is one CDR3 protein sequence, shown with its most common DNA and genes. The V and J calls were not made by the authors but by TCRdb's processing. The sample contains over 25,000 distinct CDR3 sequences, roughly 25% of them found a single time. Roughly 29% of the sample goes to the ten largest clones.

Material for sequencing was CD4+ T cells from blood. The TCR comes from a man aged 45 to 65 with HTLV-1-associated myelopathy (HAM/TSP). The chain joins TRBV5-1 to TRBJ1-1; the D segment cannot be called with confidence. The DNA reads TGCGCCAGCAGCTTGAGAGGCGGGGCTGAAGCTTTCTTT. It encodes CASSLRGGAEAFF.